The 29 T cell receptor beta chains below come from one sample, sequenced in a study of blood T cells in healthy people across ages. Primers used in a second PCR of about 6 to 11 cycles were a sample-barcoded 5' primer and a J-beta primer mix. TCRdb reprocessed the 5' RACE reads with MiXCR, giving one entry per CDR3 protein. Of about 970,000 distinct CDR3 sequences in the sample, roughly 50% were seen once. The sample taken for sequencing was blood. The receptors shown here come from a woman aged 55-70 years in good health.

V and J are TRBV20-1 and TRBJ2-4; D perhaps matches TRBD2 (6 bases). The J call may be wrong; the DNA end is better matched by TRBJ2-7. The CDR3 has 13 residues. The germline V gene has CDR1 DFQATT and CDR2 SNEGSKA (reference sequence). In nucleotides, the CDR3 is TGCAGTGCTGTCATAAGCGGGTTCTACGAGCAGTACTTC. It specifies CSAVISGFYEQYF.

About this clonotype: Mismatch with germline at one junction end may stem from a read error. The chain carries TRBV6-6 and TRBJ2-7; D might be TRBD2 (6 bases). Germline V CDR1 and CDR2: MNHNY, SVGAGI (reference sequence). The CDR3 is made up of 13 amino acids. The CDR3 nucleotides are TGTGCCAGCGGTTACATCTGGGGGGACGAGCAGTACTTC. This sequence encodes CASGYIWGDEQYF.

The rearrangement joins TRBV11-2 to TRBJ2-3; TRBD2 agrees at 7 bases. The length of the CDR3 is 16 residues. V dropped 4 bases and J dropped 2; count of bases not matched to a gene: 9. The germline gives CDR1 SGHAT, CDR2 FQNNGV. The CDR3 protein is CASSSLAVSFTDTQYF. The CDR3 coding sequence is TGTGCCAGCAGCTCCCTAGCGGTATCCTTCACAGATACGCAGTATTTT.

The chain carries TRBV5-1 and TRBJ1-2, with TRBD1 as a possible D gene (5 bases). The germline gives CDR1 SGHRS, CDR2 YFSETQ. The length of the CDR3 is 15 residues. V was trimmed by 4 bases and J by 7 bases, leaving 20 bases between them. The CDR3 spells CASSQNLGLGSGYTF. The CDR3 coding sequence is TGCGCCAGCAGCCAAAACCTGGGACTAGGCTCTGGCTACACCTTC.

This clonotype has only one observation. For the CDR3, the DNA is TGTGCCTGGAGTAGCAGGGCACGGAGGGAGCTGTTTTTT. It codes for CAWSSRARRELFF. The J gene is TRBJ2-2, the V gene TRBV30; D perhaps matches TRBD1 (5 bases). V was pared by 2 bases and J by 9 bases, with 13 bases between. The CDR3 sequence is 13 residues long. Germline values: CDR1 GTSNPN, CDR2 SVGIG (reference sequence). Full variable domain (missing parts from reference TRBV30 and TRBJ2-2): SQTIHQWPATLVQPVGSPLSLECTVEGTSNPNLYWYRQAAGRGLQLLFYSVGIGQISSEVPQNLSASRPQDRQFILSSKKLLLSDSGFYLCAWSSRARRELFFGEGSRLTVL.

In this sample, this clonotype turned up once. The chain couples TRBV28 to TRBJ2-5; 10 bases match TRBD2. The J segment lost 11 bases and the V segment lost 10 bases, leaving 16 bases of the junction unmatched. Germline lookup yields CDR1 MDHEN and CDR2 SYDVKM. There are 14 residues in the CDR3. The DNA of the CDR3 is TGTGCCATCTCAGCGGGAGGGCCCTCGGGGGAGCAGTACTTC. It translates to CAISAGGPSGEQYF.

Only a few counts were recorded for this clonotype. The chain has TRBV4-3 and TRBJ2-3; the D gene is possibly TRBD1 (6 bases). V was clipped by 1 base and J by 6 bases, with 11 bases between them. This CDR3 is built from 14 residues. CDR1 is LGHNA, CDR2 YSLEER, per germline. In nucleotides, the CDR3 is TGCGCCAGCAGCCAAGGGGGGCCTAGCGATACGCAGTATTTT. It translates to CASSQGGPSDTQYF.

The V call is TRBV28, the J call TRBJ1-6, with 11 bases that match TRBD1. Germline V lookup: CDR1 MDHEN, CDR2 SYDVKM. This CDR3 comprises 15 residues. The V gene end was trimmed by 6 bases and the J gene end by 10 bases; junction bases not matched to a gene: 8. In DNA form, the CDR3 reads TGTGCCAGCAGCCTCTCCGGACAGGGGGCCTCACCCCTCCACTTT. Translation gives CASSLSGQGASPLHF.

J is TRBJ2-7 and V is TRBV7-9; perhaps TRBD2 as D (6 bases). CDR3 size: 13 residues. The germline gives CDR1 SEHNR, CDR2 FQNEAQ (reference sequence). The V gene lost 8 bases and the J gene lost 10 bases, with 21 bases spanning the gap. CDR3 in amino acids: CASASNSGTNQYF. DNA of the CDR3: TGTGCCAGCGCCTCAAATAGCGGAACGAATCAGTACTTC. Looking up the rest from reference TRBV7-9 and TRBJ2-7 gives the full variable domain: DTGVSQNPRHKITKRGQNVTFRCDPISEHNRLYWYRQTLGQGPEFLTYFQNEAQLEKSRLLSDRFSAERPKGSFSTLEIQRTEQGDSAMYLCASASNSGTNQYFGPGTRLTVT.

The V and J genes are TRBV11-2 and TRBJ2-3, with TRBD2 identical over 9 bases. V lost 5 bases, J lost 1 base, and 4 bases stayed unmatched. CDR3 size: 15 residues. Germline lookup yields CDR1 SGHAT and CDR2 FQNNGV. CDR3 in amino acids: CASSNRTSGTDTQYF. CDR3 nucleotides: TGTGCCAGCAGCAACAGGACTAGCGGCACAGATACGCAGTATTTT.

Remarks on this clonotype: A clone one base away is much larger, so this may be a read error. V gene TRBV12-3 or TRBV12-4 combines with J gene TRBJ2-1; D gene unclear. Deletions cut 2 bases from V and 9 bases from J, with 11 bases between. The CDR3 consists of 13 residues. The CDR3 sequence: CASSLTRSGEQFF. CDR3 coding DNA: TGTGCCAGCAGTTTAACCCGGTCGGGTGAGCAGTTCTTC.

V gene TRBV10-3 combines with J gene TRBJ2-7, with D maybe TRBD2 (5 bases). The CDR3 runs to 13 residues. V shed 4 bases and J shed 3 bases, with 10 bases lying between them. Per germline, CDR1 ENHRY and CDR2 SYGVKD. In nucleotides, the CDR3 is TGTGCCATCAGTGTGGGAGCTGGCTACGAGCAGTACTTC. Protein: CAISVGAGYEQYF.

This clonotype was seen more than once but under ten times. This chain connects TRBV4-1 to TRBJ2-5, with a weak D call TRBD2 (6 bases). Germline CDR1 and CDR2: MGHRA and YSYEKL. The V gene lost 3 bases and the J gene lost 2 bases, with 13 bases spanning the gap. This CDR3 contains 15 residues. CDR3: CASSHLLAQQETQYF. In nucleotides, the CDR3 is TGCGCCAGCAGCCATCTGCTAGCGCAACAAGAGACCCAGTACTTC.

This clonotype occurred a few times. The genes are TRBV5-6 and TRBJ2-1, with D possibly TRBD1 on 6 matching bases. Germline V gene data show CDR1 as SGHDT and CDR2 as YYEEEE. Trimming cost V 3 bases and J 7 bases, with 14 bases left between them. This CDR3 has 14 amino acids. In DNA form, the CDR3 reads TGTGCCAGCAGCTCCGGGACACCTAGGAATGAGCAGTTCTTC. This codes for CASSSGTPRNEQFF.

The chain combines TRBV20-1 with TRBJ2-3, with D possibly TRBD1 on 6 matching bases. The CDR3 totals 13 residues. Germline assignment: CDR1 DFQATT and CDR2 SNEGSKA (reference sequence). V lost 6 bases and J 4 bases, leaving 14 bases between the germline ends. The CDR3 DNA reads as TGCAGTGCCAACAGACAGGTCCCAGATACGCAGTATTTT. It codes for CSANRQVPDTQYF.

The chain is built from TRBV6-5 and TRBJ2-1; no clear D gene. Germline values: CDR1 MNHEY, CDR2 SVGAGI. The CDR3 spans 14 residues. Trimming removed 0 bases at V and 14 bases at J, with 17 bases between. The CDR3 DNA reads as TGTGCCAGCAGTTACTCGATAACGGACGGTAGGAAGTTCTTC. Amino acid sequence: CASSYSITDGRKFF.

The V call is TRBV29-1, the J call TRBJ2-1; 7 bases map to TRBD2. The CDR3 runs to 18 residues. Germline V gene lookup returns CDR1 SQVTM and CDR2 ANQGSEA. The junction had 14 bases not matched to a gene; V was cut back by 3 bases and J by 0 bases. CDR3 protein: CSVEYFRSGTSSYNEQFF. In DNA form, the CDR3 reads TGCAGCGTTGAGTATTTTCGGAGCGGGACGAGCTCCTACAATGAGCAGTTCTTC.

This chain connects TRBV20-1 to TRBJ2-1, with a weak D call TRBD1 (6 bases). V was cut by 0 bases and J by 5 bases, with 11 bases left in between. Per germline, CDR1 DFQATT and CDR2 SNEGSKA (reference sequence). The CDR3 runs 14 residues. The DNA of the CDR3 is TGCAGTGCTAGAGATCCCAAGGGGGACAATGAGCAGTTCTTC. It is translated as CSARDPKGDNEQFF.

V and J are TRBV5-1 and TRBJ2-3, with 9 bases identical to TRBD1. J lost 10 bases, V lost 4 bases, and 22 bases had no gene match. This CDR3 spans 18 amino acids. Germline values: CDR1 SGHRS, CDR2 YFSETQ. The CDR3 region is CASSLERDRFWTGVSQYF. CDR3 DNA: TGCGCCAGCAGCCTCGAGAGAGACCGGTTTTGGACAGGGGTTTCGCAGTATTTT.

The V gene is TRBV5-1, the J gene TRBJ1-6, with D possibly TRBD1 on 5 matching bases. Deletions cut 3 bases from V and 8 bases from J, with 12 bases between. This CDR3 is built from 14 residues. The V gene's germline CDR1 is SGHRS and CDR2 YFSETQ. CDR3 sequence: CASSSRQTDSPLHF. CDR3 sequence (DNA): TGCGCCAGCAGCTCGCGACAGACTGATTCACCCCTCCACTTT.

This clonotype was seen a handful of times. The rearrangement uses TRBV3-1 and TRBJ1-2, with a weak D call TRBD1 (6 bases). CDR1 and CDR2 from the germline V gene are LGHDT and YNNKEL (reference sequence). Trimming stripped 0 bases from V and 7 bases from J, with 12 bases between. The CDR3 spans 14 residues. CDR3 DNA sequence: TGTGCCAGCAGCCAAGATACAGGGACGAGTGGCTACACCTTC. Translated, it gives CASSQDTGTSGYTF.

The chain has TRBV9 and TRBJ2-7; TRBD2 matches 7 bases. Germline assignment: CDR1 SGDLS and CDR2 YYNGEE. This CDR3 is 17 amino acids long. Unmatched junction bases numbered 9, after V lost 0 bases and J lost 0 bases. The CDR3 reads CASSVGVAGISSYEQYF. Written as DNA, the CDR3 is TGTGCCAGCAGCGTAGGGGTAGCGGGCATAAGCTCCTACGAGCAGTACTTC.

CDR3 protein: CATKKRAGGLSSYNEQFF. The CDR3 DNA reads as TGTGCCACCAAAAAAAGAGCGGGAGGGCTGAGCTCCTACAATGAGCAGTTCTTC. This chain connects TRBV28 to TRBJ2-1; 10 positions agree with TRBD2. Germline CDR1 reads MDHEN; CDR2 reads SYDVKM. The CDR3 covers 18 residues. With V trimmed by 10 bases and J by 0 bases, 15 bases remained unmatched. The full variable domain, rest sourced from reference TRBV28 and TRBJ2-1, is DVKVTQSSRYLVKRTGEKVFLECVQDMDHENMFWYRQDPGLGLRLIYFSYDVKMKEKGDIPEGYSVSREKKERFSLILESASTNQTSMYLCATKKRAGGLSSYNEQFFGPGTRLTVL.

This clonotype was picked up a small number of times. A single base separates this from a much larger clone, so it may be a read error. V usage is TRBV28 and J usage is TRBJ2-7; 8 bases map to TRBD1. This CDR3 comprises 13 residues. The J segment lost 3 bases and the V segment lost 5 bases, leaving 3 bases of the junction unmatched. Germline V CDR1 and CDR2: MDHEN, SYDVKM. The CDR3 DNA sequence: TGTGCCAGCAGTGTAACAGGGGGCTACGAGCAGTACTTC. Encoded protein: CASSVTGGYEQYF.

The chain links TRBV30 to TRBJ1-2; the D gene is possibly TRBD1 (5 bases). V was trimmed by 0 bases and J by 0 bases, leaving 11 bases between them. The CDR3 has 15 amino acids. Germline loops: CDR1 GTSNPN, CDR2 SVGIG (reference sequence). The CDR3 reads CAWSVDSLANYGYTF. The DNA for the CDR3 is TGTGCCTGGAGTGTAGACAGCTTAGCTAACTATGGCTACACCTTC.

The chain recombines TRBV6-2 or TRBV6-3 with TRBJ2-1; TRBD2 agrees at 10 bases. CDR3 length: 12 amino acids. Unmatched junction bases numbered 2, after V lost 6 bases and J lost 9 bases. Germline CDR1 and CDR2: MNHEY and SVGEGT. The CDR3 nucleotides are TGTGCCAGCAGGGAGCGGGGGGGTGAGCAGTTCTTC. The encoded protein is CASRERGGEQFF.

CDR3 in amino acids: CASSIAEITTDTQYF. The DNA of the CDR3 is TGTGCCAGTAGTATAGCGGAGATTACCACAGATACGCAGTATTTT. This chain links TRBV19 with TRBJ2-3; no clear D. The CDR3 spans 15 residues. V was cut by 1 base and J by 2 bases, with 10 bases left in between. Germline CDR1 LNHDA, CDR2 SQIVND (reference sequence).

The chain employs TRBV5-1 and TRBJ1-4, with TRBD1 matching over 7 bases. V lost 0 bases to trimming and J lost 7 bases; unmatched junction nucleotides: 6. The CDR3 has 15 amino acids. In germline, CDR1 is SGHRS, CDR2 YFSETQ. The CDR3: CASSLDGTDTEKLFF. CDR3 coding DNA: TGCGCCAGCAGCTTGGATGGGACAGATACTGAAAAACTGTTTTTT.

As regards this clonotype: The junction shows a germline mismatch at one end, possibly a read error. This rearrangement joins TRBV7-2 to TRBJ1-6, with unresolved D. Germline V gene lookup returns CDR1 SGHTA and CDR2 FQGNSA. The CDR3 loop spans 15 amino acids. CDR3 amino acids: CASGLEAGNNSPLHF. CDR3 nucleotide sequence: TGTGCCAGCGGCTTGGAGGCAGGAAATAATTCACCCCTCCACTTT. The full variable domain, its missing parts supplied by reference TRBV7-2 and TRBJ1-6, is GAGVSQSPSNKVTEKGKDVELRCDPISGHTALYWYRQSLGQGLEFLIYFQGNSAPDKSGLPSDRFSAERTGGSVSTLTIQRTQQEDSAVYLCASGLEAGNNSPLHFGNGTRLTVT.